The clone carrying this T cell receptor (beta chain) showed up just once. Its antigen is undetermined. At one end, the junction sequence differs from germline, possibly due to a read error. This record comes from a study of T cell repertoires in cytomegalovirus infection. Study background: Carrying CMV and the relevant HLA type showed in public TCR beta signatures. General study findings and limits: Cumulative frequency of public TCR beta families picked out carriers of CMV plus the relevant HLA. Predominance within the ex vivo response was attributable to HLA-C-restricted CMV-specific TCR beta clonotypes.

MiXCR, run by TCRdb on the reads, gives a single entry per CDR3 protein. The sample has approximately 1,000,000 distinct CDR3 sequences; 31% are singletons. Germline V gives CDR1 SGHVS, CDR2 FNYEAQ. CDR3 length: 16 amino acids. The input for sequencing was cultured CD8+ T cells from PBMCs, taken from culture after CMV antigen stimulation. The V gene is TRBV7-6, the J gene TRBJ1-4; 7 nucleotides align to TRBD1. This clonotype originated in a human donor in good health (CMV status not recorded). Some clones in this sample may be carry-over from other donors' samples. The CDR3 spells CVSSLRQGVTNEKLFF. CDR3 nucleotides: TGTGTCAGCAGCCTCAGACAGGGCGTAACTAATGAAAAACTGTTTTTT.